The 25 T cell receptor beta chains below all came from one sample that was sequenced in a study of T-cell memory formation after mild COVID-19. TCRdb re-called the 5' RACE reads through MiXCR, storing one row per CDR3 protein. The table has around 310,000 distinct CDR3 sequences, 15% to 20% seen once; the top ten hold approximately 20%. Material for sequencing was PBMCs or a T cell subset sorted from them (not recorded which). The receptors were gathered from a man between 18 and 29 years old who had mild COVID-19 (a few samples of this study predate the infection). Cell type and time point are not known.

This clonotype appeared a few times. The chain joins TRBV20-1 to TRBJ2-3, with 10 bases fitting TRBD2. Trimming removed 3 bases from V and 14 bases from J; junction bases left unmatched: 8. The germline V gene has CDR1 DFQATT and CDR2 SNEGSKA (reference sequence). This CDR3 region has 12 residues. Here the CDR3 reads CSASVAGGHPYF. Here the CDR3 DNA reads TGCAGTGCTAGTGTAGCGGGGGGACACCCGTATTTT.

V is TRBV5-1 and J is TRBJ2-1, with D tentatively TRBD2 (5 bases). The V gene's germline CDR1 is SGHRS and CDR2 YFSETQ. This CDR3 is 14 amino acids long. V lost 3 bases, J lost 4 bases, and 11 bases lay in between. Written as DNA, the CDR3 is TGCGCCAGCAGCTCCGAGGGTACTTACAATGAGCAGTTCTTC. Protein sequence: CASSSEGTYNEQFF. The full variable domain, its missing parts supplied by reference TRBV5-1 and TRBJ2-1, is KAGVTQTPRYLIKTRGQQVTLSCSPISGHRSVSWYQQTPGQGLQFLFEYFSETQRNKGNFPGRFSGRQFSNSRSEMNVSTLELGDSALYLCASSSEGTYNEQFFGPGTRLTVL.

A few counts support this clonotype. The chain employs TRBV7-2 and TRBJ2-7; D not resolved. The V and J ends lost 5 bases and 0 bases respectively, with 11 bases between them. CDR1 and CDR2 (germline): SGHTA, FQGNSA. The CDR3 sequence is 14 residues long. In nucleotides, the CDR3 is TGTGCCAGCAGCCCCCGTTTAAGCTCCTACGAGCAGTACTTC. Translation: CASSPRLSSYEQYF.

This chain links TRBV20-1 with TRBJ2-3, with 11 bases matching TRBD2. With 6 bases clipped from V and 6 bases from J, the junction kept 5 bases outside the gene matches. CDR3 length: 13 amino acids. From germline, CDR1 is DFQATT and CDR2 SNEGSKA (reference sequence). CDR3 residues: CSAKLAGVDTQYF. Here the CDR3 DNA reads TGCAGTGCCAAACTAGCGGGGGTTGATACGCAGTATTTT.

The chain combines TRBV4-3 with TRBJ2-5; D is perhaps TRBD1 or TRBD2 (5 bases each). CDR3 length: 16 amino acids. Trimming pared 7 bases from V and 7 bases from J, leaving 25 bases between. Germline values: CDR1 LGHNA, CDR2 YSLEER. CDR3 sequence reads: CASNRRLGTRHGTQYF. The CDR3 nucleotides read TGCGCCAGCAACCGAAGATTGGGGACCAGACATGGGACCCAGTACTTC.

This rearrangement joins TRBV19 to TRBJ2-3, with D unclear. Germline assignment: CDR1 LNHDA and CDR2 SQIVND (reference sequence). There are 13 residues in the CDR3. Between the trimmed V and J ends, which lost 10 bases and 6 bases, there was a span of 17 bases. This CDR3 reads CATALSPSDTQYF. CDR3 DNA sequence: TGTGCCACCGCCCTTTCACCCTCCGATACGCAGTATTTT.

The rearrangement links TRBV20-1 to TRBJ2-1; maybe TRBD2 (6 bases). Germline V gene lookup returns CDR1 DFQATT and CDR2 SNEGSKA (reference sequence). The ends were cut back, 3 bases at V and 7 bases at J, with 22 bases in the middle. This CDR3 comprises 16 residues. CDR3 DNA sequence: TGCAGTGCTAGGGCGGGGCAGGAAGCATTAAGGAATGAGCAGTTCTTC. Protein product: CSARAGQEALRNEQFF.

This clonotype has ten or more counts. V gene TRBV9 combines with J gene TRBJ2-5, with 11 bases aligning to TRBD2. This CDR3 is 16 amino acids long. After removal of 1 base from V and 5 bases from J, the junction contained 7 bases not matched to a gene. Germline loops: CDR1 SGDLS, CDR2 YYNGEE. The CDR3 coding sequence is TGTGCCAGCAGCGTAAGTCCGACTAGCGGGGAGGAGACCCAGTACTTC. Translated: CASSVSPTSGEETQYF. Using reference TRBV9 and TRBJ2-5 for the parts outside the CDR3, the full variable domain is DSGVTQTPKHLITATGQRVTLRCSPRSGDLSVYWYQQSLDQGLQFLIQYYNGEERAKGNILERFSAQQFPDLHSELNLSSLELGDSALYFCASSVSPTSGEETQYFGPGTRLLVL.

This clonotype was seen a handful of times. This chain uses TRBV12-3 or TRBV12-4 with TRBJ2-3; 8 nucleotides agree with TRBD2. Unmatched junction bases numbered 8, after V lost 6 bases and J lost 6 bases. This CDR3 has 14 residues. DNA for the CDR3: TGTGCCAGCAGCCCGAGGGTAGCGGGGGATACGCAGTATTTT. Its protein is CASSPRVAGDTQYF.

The J gene is TRBJ1-1, the V gene TRBV4-1; TRBD1 matches 7 bases. Germline assignment: CDR1 MGHRA and CDR2 YSYEKL. Losses at the gene ends were 2 bases for V and 5 bases for J; bases not matched to a gene: 2. The CDR3 contains 13 residues. This CDR3 is CASSQTGATEAFF. Here the CDR3 DNA reads TGCGCCAGCAGCCAAACAGGGGCTACTGAAGCTTTCTTT.

There are a few counts of this clonotype. The V gene is TRBV27, the J gene TRBJ1-2; D ambiguous. V lost 1 base and J lost 0, with 9 bases in between. Germline V gene sequence: CDR1 MNHEY, CDR2 SMNVEV (reference sequence). This CDR3 contains 15 residues. CDR3 loop: CASSLYPNANYGYTF. The CDR3 DNA follows: TGTGCCAGCAGTTTATATCCTAATGCTAACTATGGCTACACCTTC.

V gene TRBV4-2 combines with J gene TRBJ2-7, with 8 bases fitting TRBD1. CDR1 is LGHNA and CDR2 is YNFKEQ in the germline V gene. The CDR3 sequence is 14 residues long. V dropped 2 bases and J dropped 5; count of bases not matched to a gene: 5. CDR3 sequence (DNA): TGTGCCAGCAGCCAATGGACAGGGATCGACGAGCAGTACTTC. Translation: CASSQWTGIDEQYF.

This chain uses TRBV5-5 with TRBJ2-7, with 8 positions matching TRBD1. The ends lost 4 bases at V and 5 bases at J; junction bases unmatched: 14. CDR1 SGHKS and CDR2 YYEKEE come from the germline V gene (reference sequence). The CDR3 length is 16 residues. The CDR3 loop reads CASSPWTGSPGNEQYV. The CDR3 DNA reads TGTGCCAGCAGCCCATGGACAGGGAGCCCGGGCAACGAGCAGTACGTC.

This clonotype was seen a handful of times. V is TRBV15 and J is TRBJ2-5, with D possibly being TRBD1 (6 bases). Trimming took off 0 bases at V and 1 base at J, with 9 bases between the two ends. Germline V lookup: CDR1 LNHNV, CDR2 YYDKDF (reference sequence). The CDR3 has 15 residues. In nucleotides, the CDR3 is TGTGCCACCAGCAGAGACCAGGGGACCCAAGAGACCCAGTACTTC. Translation gives CATSRDQGTQETQYF.

Relative to its sample, this clonotype is medium-sized. This chain connects TRBV5-1 to TRBJ2-6, with 8 bases matching TRBD1. V lost 0 bases, J lost 12 bases, and 8 bases stayed unmatched. CDR3 size: 15 residues. Germline CDR1 reads SGHRS; CDR2 reads YFSETQ. This chain's CDR3 is CASSLEWTGMGVLTF. The CDR3 DNA reads TGCGCCAGCAGCTTGGAATGGACAGGGATGGGCGTCCTGACTTTC.

The chain employs TRBV20-1 and TRBJ1-1; 7 bases agree with TRBD1. The germline CDR1 and CDR2 sequences are DFQATT and SNEGSKA (reference sequence). There are 12 residues in the CDR3. V lost 5 bases to trimming and J lost 9 bases; unmatched junction nucleotides: 9. CDR3 coding DNA: TGCAGTGCTTATCGACAGGGACTGAAAGCTTTCTTT. This translates into CSAYRQGLKAFF.

The genes are TRBV20-1 and TRBJ1-4; D not resolved. The CDR3 is 13 residues long. The ends were cut back, 6 bases at V and 5 bases at J, with 13 bases in the middle. Germline CDR1 reads DFQATT; CDR2 reads SNEGSKA (reference sequence). The DNA for the CDR3 is TGCAGTGCGGCCGGACCGGTAAATGAAAAACTGTTTTTT. This sequence encodes CSAAGPVNEKLFF.

This clonotype came up a few times. The J gene is TRBJ2-5, the V gene TRBV5-1; 11 nucleotides match TRBD2. V gave up 4 bases and J gave up 1 base; unmatched junction bases: 3. Germline values: CDR1 SGHRS, CDR2 YFSETQ. The CDR3 is 15 amino acids. The CDR3 DNA follows: TGCGCCAGCAGCGGCGGGACTAGCGGCCAAGAGACCCAGTACTTC. This encodes CASSGGTSGQETQYF.

This clonotype was seen only a few times. This rearrangement joins TRBV5-1 to TRBJ2-2; unclear D gene. The CDR3 has 14 amino acids. Germline V gives CDR1 SGHRS, CDR2 YFSETQ. Trimming cost V 4 bases and J 6 bases, with 13 bases left between them. CDR3 nucleotide sequence: TGCGCCAGCAGCACGGGCCCGGCCGCCGGGGAGCTGTTTTTT. Its translation: CASSTGPAAGELFF.

This chain links TRBV4-1 with TRBJ1-5; tentatively, D is TRBD1 (6 bases). Germline CDR1 MGHRA, CDR2 YSYEKL. The CDR3 is made up of 13 amino acids. V lost 4 bases and J lost 7, with 11 bases in between. The CDR3 sequence: CASSPTGSQPQHF. The DNA for the CDR3 is TGCGCCAGCAGCCCTACAGGGAGCCAGCCCCAGCATTTT.

This clonotype has just a few counts. CDR3 DNA: TGCAGTGCTCACCTAGTAAGCACAGATACGCAGTATTTT. It specifies CSAHLVSTDTQYF. This chain connects TRBV20-1 to TRBJ2-3; D remains ambiguous. Trimming cost V 5 bases and J 0 bases, with 9 bases left between them. Germline assignment: CDR1 DFQATT and CDR2 SNEGSKA (reference sequence). The CDR3 is 13 residues long.

The chain employs TRBV29-1 and TRBJ1-1; 7 bases agree with TRBD1. The junction had 5 bases not matched to a gene; V was cut back by 6 bases and J by 1 base. CDR1 is SQVTM, CDR2 ANQGSEA, per germline. The CDR3 is 13 residues long. The CDR3 coding sequence is TGCAGCGTGATGACAGGGAAGAACACTGAAGCTTTCTTT. Translation: CSVMTGKNTEAFF.

The chain links TRBV28 to TRBJ1-1; perhaps TRBD1 as D (6 bases). Trimming removed 5 bases at V and 1 base at J, with 11 bases between. CDR1 and CDR2 (germline): MDHEN, SYDVKM. CDR3 size: 14 residues. In DNA, the CDR3 is TGTGCCAGCAGTCGGGACATAGCGAACACTGAAGCTTTCTTT. Protein: CASSRDIANTEAFF.

The V gene is TRBV6-2 or TRBV6-3, the J gene TRBJ2-7, with TRBD2 matching 12 bases. V trimming: 0 bases; J trimming: 2 bases; junction bases outside the gene matches: 8. CDR3 size: 18 residues. Germline V gene lookup returns CDR1 MNHEY and CDR2 SVGEGT. The CDR3 sequence is CASSYSTSGGEKTYEQYV. The CDR3 DNA reads as TGTGCCAGCAGTTACTCGACTAGCGGGGGAGAGAAGACCTACGAGCAGTACGTC.

The chain uses TRBV6-5 and TRBJ2-2, with TRBD2 matching 11 bases. The V segment lost 5 bases and the J segment 7 bases; nucleotides outside the gene matches: 15. Germline V lookup: CDR1 MNHEY, CDR2 SVGAGI. This CDR3 spans 18 amino acids. The CDR3 coding sequence is TGTGCCAGCAGTCCACTTAGCGGGGGGGCCTTGAACGACGGGGAGCTGTTTTTT. This sequence encodes CASSPLSGGALNDGELFF.